This T cell receptor (beta chain) was identified in a study of cytomegalovirus exposure and HLA in healthy donors. General study results and limits: Follow-up analysis later connected one missense variant in DCLRE1C with trimming of TCR beta V- and J-genes. An analysis done earlier found most TCR beta V segments productive about 90% or about 30% of the time.

V shed 2 bases and J shed 13 bases, with 15 bases lying between them. This CDR3 is 13 amino acids long. Germline V gives CDR1 MNHEY, CDR2 SVGAGI. As concerns this clone: The antigen is undetermined.

In the PCR, 60 Vbeta and 13 Jbeta primers were used. TCRdb's copy holds only in-frame clones and misses some; the assay was immunoSEQ multiplex PCR. The sample includes 100,000 to 150,000 clones. The clonotype comes from a woman in her 40s in good health and CMV-seropositive. What was sequenced was PBMCs. The V gene is TRBV6-5, the J gene TRBJ2-1; D perhaps matches TRBD2 (6 bases). CDR3 sequence: CASSYPQGTSQFF. CDR3 nucleotides: TGTGCCAGCAGTTACCCGCAGGGAACTAGCCAGTTCTTC.